These 6 T cell receptor beta chains were all obtained from the same sample, sequenced in a study of CD8 T cells in ankylosing spondylitis. General study results and limits: Characteristic of ankylosing spondylitis blood, it appeared, was a TCR beta motif comprising several highly homologous variants.

Their antigen targets remain unknown. One entry per CDR3 protein results from TCRdb running MiXCR on the 5' RACE reads. The sample holds about 700,000 distinct CDR3 sequences; roughly 20% are singletons and the top ten take about a fifth. The specimen sequenced was blood, either unsorted or a sorted T cell fraction (not recorded which). The receptors were gathered from a male donor with ankylosing spondylitis.

This clonotype was recorded a few times. As DNA, the CDR3 is TGTGCCAGCAGCTTAGCCTGGTATCCGCGCAACAATGAGCAGTTCTTC. This gives the protein CASSLAWYPRNNEQFF. The chain uses TRBV7-2 and TRBJ2-1; unclear D gene. The germline V and J ends were trimmed by 0 bases and 5 bases, with 14 bases remaining between them. The germline V gene encodes CDR1 SGHTA and CDR2 FQGNSA. This CDR3 has 16 residues.

This clonotype has more than one count but fewer than ten. The chain combines TRBV29-1 with TRBJ2-1, with a weak D call TRBD1 (5 bases). The CDR3 runs to 14 residues. Per the germline V gene, CDR1 is SQVTM and CDR2 is ANQGSEA. The V gene lost 7 bases and the J gene lost 0 bases, with 13 bases spanning the gap. CDR3 in amino acids: CSARGRDSYNEQFF. The CDR3 nucleotides read TGCAGCGCCCGAGGCAGGGACTCCTACAATGAGCAGTTCTTC.

The V call is TRBV18, the J call TRBJ1-5; 8 bases fit TRBD1. CDR1 and CDR2 from the germline V gene are KGHSH and LQKENI. Trimming at V came to 3 bases and at J to 9 bases, leaving 7 bases not matched to a gene. This CDR3 is 14 amino acids long. The CDR3 here is CASSPTGAPPPQHF. CDR3 in DNA: TGTGCCAGCTCACCGACAGGGGCCCCTCCGCCCCAGCATTTT.

This clonotype was counted many times. The chain has TRBV18 and TRBJ2-5; 8 nucleotides line up with TRBD1. Trimming took 4 bases from V and 4 from J; bases not matched to a gene: 5. Germline CDR1 KGHSH, CDR2 LQKENI. The CDR3 has 14 amino acids. CDR3 sequence reads: CASSLSRGRETQYF. The CDR3, as DNA: TGTGCCAGCTCACTGAGCAGGGGGCGAGAGACCCAGTACTTC.

The CDR3 loop reads CASGTGVTGELFF. The CDR3 region has the DNA TGTGCGAGCGGGACAGGAGTAACCGGGGAGCTGTTTTTT. The chain couples TRBV7-2 to TRBJ2-2; weak D call: TRBD1 (8 bases). The CDR3 has 13 amino acids. Germline CDR1 is SGHTA and CDR2 is FQGNSA.

This clonotype has more than one count but fewer than ten. The genes are TRBV12-3 or TRBV12-4 and TRBJ2-2; D is unresolved. The CDR3 is 13 amino acids. The V end was cut by 5 bases, the J end by 3 bases, with 7 bases between. CDR3 nucleotide sequence: TGTGCCAGCAGTGAGGCTTACACCGGGGAGCTGTTTTTT. Translated, it gives CASSEAYTGELFF.